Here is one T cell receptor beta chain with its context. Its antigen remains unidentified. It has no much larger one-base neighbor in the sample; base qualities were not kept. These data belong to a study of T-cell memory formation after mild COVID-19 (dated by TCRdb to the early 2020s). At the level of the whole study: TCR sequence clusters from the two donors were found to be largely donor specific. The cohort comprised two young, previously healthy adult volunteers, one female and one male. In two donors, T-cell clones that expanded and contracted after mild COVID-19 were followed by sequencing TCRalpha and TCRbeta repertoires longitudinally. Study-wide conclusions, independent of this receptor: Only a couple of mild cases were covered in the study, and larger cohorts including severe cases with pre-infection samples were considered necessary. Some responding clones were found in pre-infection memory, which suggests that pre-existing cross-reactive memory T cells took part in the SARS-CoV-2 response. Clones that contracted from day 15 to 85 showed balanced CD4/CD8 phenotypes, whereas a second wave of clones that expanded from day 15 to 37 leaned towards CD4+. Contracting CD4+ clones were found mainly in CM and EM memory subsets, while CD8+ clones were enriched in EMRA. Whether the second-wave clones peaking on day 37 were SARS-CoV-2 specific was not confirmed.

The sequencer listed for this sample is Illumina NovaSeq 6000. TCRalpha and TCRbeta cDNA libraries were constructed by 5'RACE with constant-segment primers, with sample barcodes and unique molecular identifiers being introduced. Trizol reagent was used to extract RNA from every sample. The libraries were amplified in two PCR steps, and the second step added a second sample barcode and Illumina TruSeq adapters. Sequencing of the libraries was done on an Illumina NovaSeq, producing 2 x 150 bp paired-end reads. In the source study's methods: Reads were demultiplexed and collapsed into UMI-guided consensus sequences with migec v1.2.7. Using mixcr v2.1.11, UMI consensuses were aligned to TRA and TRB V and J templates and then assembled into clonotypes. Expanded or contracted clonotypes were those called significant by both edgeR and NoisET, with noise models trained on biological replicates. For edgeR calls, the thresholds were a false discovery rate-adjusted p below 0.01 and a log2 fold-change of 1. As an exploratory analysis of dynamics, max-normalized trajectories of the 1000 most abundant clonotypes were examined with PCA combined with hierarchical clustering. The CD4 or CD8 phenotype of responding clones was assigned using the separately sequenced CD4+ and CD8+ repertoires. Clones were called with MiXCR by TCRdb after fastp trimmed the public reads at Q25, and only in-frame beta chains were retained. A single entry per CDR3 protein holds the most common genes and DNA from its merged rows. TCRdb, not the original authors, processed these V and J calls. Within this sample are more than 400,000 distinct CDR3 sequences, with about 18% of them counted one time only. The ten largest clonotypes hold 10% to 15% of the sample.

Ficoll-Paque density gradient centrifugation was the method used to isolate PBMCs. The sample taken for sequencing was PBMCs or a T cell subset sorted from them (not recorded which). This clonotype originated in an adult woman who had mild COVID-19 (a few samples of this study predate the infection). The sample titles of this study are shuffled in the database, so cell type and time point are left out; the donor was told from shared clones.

For the CDR3, the sequence is CASSHTSGGGTDTQYF. The DNA is TGTGCCAGCAGCCATACTAGCGGGGGTGGCACAGATACGCAGTATTTT. The receptor chain draws on TRBV7-8 and TRBJ2-3; a stretch of 11 junction bases matches TRBD2. The CDR3 sequence holds 16 residues, the cysteine and phenylalanine included. Only the CDR3 DNA stays, 48 bases, in frame from base 1. As encoded in the germline V gene, CDR1 is SGHVS while CDR2 is FQNEAQ. After removal of 5 bases from V and 1 base from J, the junction retains 5 bases not matched to a gene.